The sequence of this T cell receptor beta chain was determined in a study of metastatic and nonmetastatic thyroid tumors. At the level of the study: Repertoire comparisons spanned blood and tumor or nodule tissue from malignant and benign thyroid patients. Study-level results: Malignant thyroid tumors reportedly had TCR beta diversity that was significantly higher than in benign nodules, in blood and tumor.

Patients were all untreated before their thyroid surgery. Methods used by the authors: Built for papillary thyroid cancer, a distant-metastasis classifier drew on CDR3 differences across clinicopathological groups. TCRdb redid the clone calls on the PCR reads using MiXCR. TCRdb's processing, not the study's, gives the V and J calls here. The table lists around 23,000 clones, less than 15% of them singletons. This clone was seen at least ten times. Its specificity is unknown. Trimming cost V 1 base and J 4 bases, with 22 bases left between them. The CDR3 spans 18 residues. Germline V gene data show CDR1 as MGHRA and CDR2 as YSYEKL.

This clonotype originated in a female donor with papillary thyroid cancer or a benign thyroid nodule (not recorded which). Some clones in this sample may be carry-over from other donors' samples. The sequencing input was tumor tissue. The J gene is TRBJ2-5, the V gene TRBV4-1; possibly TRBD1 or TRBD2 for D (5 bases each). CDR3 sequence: CASSQAQPPSRRGETQYF. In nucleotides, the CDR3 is TGCGCCAGCAGCCAAGCCCAGCCCCCTAGCAGAAGGGGAGAGACCCAGTACTTC.